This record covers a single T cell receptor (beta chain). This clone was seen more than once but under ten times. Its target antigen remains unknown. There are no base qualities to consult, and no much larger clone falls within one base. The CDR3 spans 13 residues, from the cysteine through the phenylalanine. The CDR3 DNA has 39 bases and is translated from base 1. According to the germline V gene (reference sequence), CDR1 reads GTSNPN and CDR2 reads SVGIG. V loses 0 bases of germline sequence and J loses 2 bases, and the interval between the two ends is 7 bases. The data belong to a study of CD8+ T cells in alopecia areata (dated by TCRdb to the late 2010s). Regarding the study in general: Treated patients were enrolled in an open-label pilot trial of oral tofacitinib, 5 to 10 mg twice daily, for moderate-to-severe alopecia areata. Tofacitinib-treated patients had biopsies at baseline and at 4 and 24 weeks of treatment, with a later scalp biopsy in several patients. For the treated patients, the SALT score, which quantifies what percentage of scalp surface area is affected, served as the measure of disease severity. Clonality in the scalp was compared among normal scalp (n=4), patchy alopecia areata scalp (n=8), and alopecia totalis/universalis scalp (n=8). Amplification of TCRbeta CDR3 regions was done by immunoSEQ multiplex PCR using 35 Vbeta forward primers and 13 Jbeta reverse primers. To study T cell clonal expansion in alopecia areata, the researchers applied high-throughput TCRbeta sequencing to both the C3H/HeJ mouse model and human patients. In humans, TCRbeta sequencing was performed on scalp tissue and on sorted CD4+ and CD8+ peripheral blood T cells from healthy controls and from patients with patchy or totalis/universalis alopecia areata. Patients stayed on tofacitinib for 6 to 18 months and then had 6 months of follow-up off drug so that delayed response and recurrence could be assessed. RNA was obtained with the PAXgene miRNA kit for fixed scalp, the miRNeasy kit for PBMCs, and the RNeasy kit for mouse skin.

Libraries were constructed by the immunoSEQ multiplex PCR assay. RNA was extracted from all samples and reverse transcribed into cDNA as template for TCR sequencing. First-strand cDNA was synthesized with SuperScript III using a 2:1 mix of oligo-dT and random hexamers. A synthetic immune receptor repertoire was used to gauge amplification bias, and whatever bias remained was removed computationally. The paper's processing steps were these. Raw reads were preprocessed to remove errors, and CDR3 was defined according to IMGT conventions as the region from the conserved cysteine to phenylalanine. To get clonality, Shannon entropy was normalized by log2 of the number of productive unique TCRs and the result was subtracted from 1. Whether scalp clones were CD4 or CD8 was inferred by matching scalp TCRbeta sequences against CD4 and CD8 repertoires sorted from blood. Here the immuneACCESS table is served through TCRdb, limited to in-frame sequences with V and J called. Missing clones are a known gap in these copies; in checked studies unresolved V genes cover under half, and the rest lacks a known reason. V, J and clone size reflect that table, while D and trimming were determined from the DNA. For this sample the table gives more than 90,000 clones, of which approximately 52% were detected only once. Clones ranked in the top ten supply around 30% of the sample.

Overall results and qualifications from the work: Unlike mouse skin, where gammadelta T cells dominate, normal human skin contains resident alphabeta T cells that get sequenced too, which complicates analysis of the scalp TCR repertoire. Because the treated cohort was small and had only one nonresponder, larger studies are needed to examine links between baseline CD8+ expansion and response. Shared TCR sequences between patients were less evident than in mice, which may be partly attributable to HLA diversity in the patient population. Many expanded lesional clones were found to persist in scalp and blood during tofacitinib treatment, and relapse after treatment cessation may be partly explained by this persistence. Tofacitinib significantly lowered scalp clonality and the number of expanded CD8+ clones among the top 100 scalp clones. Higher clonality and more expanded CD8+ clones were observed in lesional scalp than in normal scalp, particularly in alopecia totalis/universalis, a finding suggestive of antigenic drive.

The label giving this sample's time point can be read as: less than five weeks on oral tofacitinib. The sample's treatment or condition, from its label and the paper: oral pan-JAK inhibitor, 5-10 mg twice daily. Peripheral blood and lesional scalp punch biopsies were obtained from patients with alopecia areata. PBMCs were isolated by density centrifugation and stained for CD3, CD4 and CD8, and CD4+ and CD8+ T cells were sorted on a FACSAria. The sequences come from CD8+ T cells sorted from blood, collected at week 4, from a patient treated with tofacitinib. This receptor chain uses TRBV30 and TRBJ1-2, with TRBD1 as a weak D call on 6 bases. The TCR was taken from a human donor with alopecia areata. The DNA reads TGTGCCTGGAGTGTAACAGGGAACTATGGCTACACCTTC. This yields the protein CAWSVTGNYGYTF.